The clone carrying this T cell receptor beta chain was counted a single time. Its antigen is still unknown. V shed 6 bases and J shed 5 bases, with 11 bases lying between them. The germline CDR1 and CDR2 sequences are LNHDA and SQIVND (reference sequence). This CDR3 contains 12 residues. The sample comes from a study of shared clonotypes between healthy human individuals. It was CD45RO-negative cells, positively selected for CCR7, that made up naive CD8 cells, with terminally differentiated effector memory CD45RA+ cells excluded. General study results and limits: A few donors shared about 5% of their naive CD4 clonotypes.

Data came from immunoSEQ multiplex PCR; TCRdb stores just in-frame clones and leaves some out. The data contain hundreds of thousands of clones, about 95% of them singletons. The chain links TRBV19 to TRBJ2-7, with unresolved D. The sample was naive CD8+ T cells sorted from blood. The TCR originated in a woman aged 25 to 39 in good health. In DNA form, the CDR3 reads TGTGCCAGTAGGGCCAGTAGCCACGAGCAGTACTTC. Encoded protein: CASRASSHEQYF.